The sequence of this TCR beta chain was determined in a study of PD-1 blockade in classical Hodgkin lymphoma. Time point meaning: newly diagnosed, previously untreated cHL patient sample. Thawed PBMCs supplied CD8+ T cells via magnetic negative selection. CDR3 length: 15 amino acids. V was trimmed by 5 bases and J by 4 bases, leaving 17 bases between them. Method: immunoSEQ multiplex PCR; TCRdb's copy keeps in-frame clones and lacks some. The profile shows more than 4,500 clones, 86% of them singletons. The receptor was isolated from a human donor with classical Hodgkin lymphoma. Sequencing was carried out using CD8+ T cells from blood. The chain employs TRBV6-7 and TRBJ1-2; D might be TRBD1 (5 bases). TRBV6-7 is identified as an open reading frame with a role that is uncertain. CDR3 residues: CASSEALGGTYGYTF. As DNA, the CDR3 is TGTGCCAGCAGTGAAGCGCTTGGGGGTACCTATGGCTACACCTTC.